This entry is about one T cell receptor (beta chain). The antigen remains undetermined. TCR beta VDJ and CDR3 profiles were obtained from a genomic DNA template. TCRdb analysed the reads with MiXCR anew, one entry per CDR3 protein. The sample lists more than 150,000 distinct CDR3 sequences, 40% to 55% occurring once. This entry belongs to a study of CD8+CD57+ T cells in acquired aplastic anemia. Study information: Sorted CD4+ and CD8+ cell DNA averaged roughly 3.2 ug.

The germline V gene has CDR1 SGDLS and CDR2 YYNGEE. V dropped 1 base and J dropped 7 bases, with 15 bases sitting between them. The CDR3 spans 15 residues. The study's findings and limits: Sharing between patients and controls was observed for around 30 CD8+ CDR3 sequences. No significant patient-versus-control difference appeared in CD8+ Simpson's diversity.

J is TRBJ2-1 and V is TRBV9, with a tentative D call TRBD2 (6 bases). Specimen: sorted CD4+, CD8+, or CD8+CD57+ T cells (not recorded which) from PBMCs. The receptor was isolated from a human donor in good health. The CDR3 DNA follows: TGTGCCAGCAGCGTAAACGGAGGGCCTCGGAATGAGCAGTTCTTC. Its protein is CASSVNGGPRNEQFF.